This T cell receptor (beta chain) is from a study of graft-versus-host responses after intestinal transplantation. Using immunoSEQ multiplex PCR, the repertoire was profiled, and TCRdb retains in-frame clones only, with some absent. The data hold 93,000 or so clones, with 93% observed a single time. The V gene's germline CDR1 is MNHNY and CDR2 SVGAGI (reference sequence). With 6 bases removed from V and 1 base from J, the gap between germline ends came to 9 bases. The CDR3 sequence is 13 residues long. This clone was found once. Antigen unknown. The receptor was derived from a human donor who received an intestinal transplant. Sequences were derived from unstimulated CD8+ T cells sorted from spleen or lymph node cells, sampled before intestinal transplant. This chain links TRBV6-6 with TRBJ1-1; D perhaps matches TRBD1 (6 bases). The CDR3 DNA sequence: TGTGCCAGCAGAGGGGGGGGGAACACTGAAGCTTTCTTT. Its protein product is CASRGGGNTEAFF.